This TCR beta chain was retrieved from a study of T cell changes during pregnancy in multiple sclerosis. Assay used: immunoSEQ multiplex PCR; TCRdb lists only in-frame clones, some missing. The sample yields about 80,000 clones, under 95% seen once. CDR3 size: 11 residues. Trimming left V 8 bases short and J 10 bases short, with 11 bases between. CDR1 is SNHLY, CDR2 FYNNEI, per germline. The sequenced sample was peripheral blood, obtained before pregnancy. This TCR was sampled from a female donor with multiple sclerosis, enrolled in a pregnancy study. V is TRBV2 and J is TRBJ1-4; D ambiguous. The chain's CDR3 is CASLAWGKLFF. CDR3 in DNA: TGTGCCAGCCTAGCATGGGGAAAACTGTTTTTT.